This T cell receptor beta chain is from a study of neurological immune-mediated disorders. Whole-study findings and limits: Whereas HTLV-1-associated myelopathy showed the most TCR clonal expansion, multiple sclerosis showed the least, with levels below those of healthy controls.

Trimming cost V 5 bases and J 6 bases, with 16 bases left between them. Germline V gene sequence: CDR1 SGHTA, CDR2 FQGTGA. The CDR3 loop spans 14 amino acids. This clonotype came up many times. As yet, its antigen is unknown. Sorted libraries drew on under 1.3 million CD4+ or CD8+ T cells. A single run covered 15-18 subjects with over 170 million TCR-beta sequences. In TCRdb, the 5' RACE reads were re-called with MiXCR into one record per CDR3 protein. Of some 15,000 distinct CDR3 sequences listed, approximately 3.7% were seen once; the top ten hold 20%. The chain employs TRBV7-3 and TRBJ1-2; TRBD1 is a possible D gene (6 bases). Sample: CD8+ T cells from blood. The clonotype comes from a woman in her thirties or forties in good health. The CDR3 DNA reads TGTGCCAGCAGCCCTCGGGGGGGGCAGGATGGCTACACCTTC. It encodes CASSPRGGQDGYTF.